Listed below are T cell receptor beta chains from one sample, sequenced in a study of identical twins. TCRdb processed the 5' RACE reads anew with MiXCR; each CDR3 protein has one entry. Among 310,000 or so distinct CDR3 sequences listed, around 8.8% were seen once. This same sample was also part of a study on yellow fever vaccine responses in identical twins.

Sequencing was performed on memory (CD45RO+) T cells sorted from blood. These receptors were obtained from a woman between 18 and 29 years old in good health. Each CDR3 is given without its conserved first and last residue. Each record gives: J gene, V gene, clone size, CDR3 protein. A clone size is listed for some rows: how often the clone was seen (once, few, many), or a class if it is expanded.

TRBJ2-1 | TRBV7-3 | many | ASSLTGTQKHNEQF
TRBJ2-3 | TRBV10-1 | few | ASSESISGRHFTDTQY
TRBJ2-3 | TRBV12-3/TRBV12-4 | . | ASSFGGEDTQY
TRBJ1-1 | TRBV6-4 | . | ASRPEQGLNTEAF
TRBJ2-1 | TRBV18 | few | ASSPPQGHGLNNEQF
TRBJ1-2 | TRBV6-2/TRBV6-3 | few | ASSSPPGYT
TRBJ2-3 | TRBV6-2/TRBV6-3 | once | ASSTLAGGPSAQY
TRBJ2-1 | TRBV20-1 | few | SAGGTSGPNEQF
TRBJ2-7 | TRBV9 | few | ASSVGPGQSYEQY
TRBJ2-3 | TRBV27 | many | ASSPGQGPWDTQY
TRBJ2-1 | TRBV5-5 | many | ASSLGYLPNEQF
TRBJ1-5 | TRBV12-5 | few | ASGLVPPNQPQH
TRBJ1-1 | TRBV5-1 | . | ASSQFQGGTEAF
TRBJ1-4 | TRBV2 | . | ASTTGALKWKLF
TRBJ2-1 | TRBV12-3/TRBV12-4 | many | ASRPGPRSYNEQF
TRBJ2-1 | TRBV29-1 | few | SVRPARAYNEQF
TRBJ2-1 | TRBV6-1 | few | ASSRTSGPYNEQF
TRBJ2-3 | TRBV7-2 | many | ASSLRGFGTDTQY
TRBJ2-2 | TRBV2 | few | ASNLKGGDTGELF
TRBJ2-3 | TRBV28 | few | ASSPLGRTDTQY
TRBJ2-6 | TRBV7-8 | . | ASSLWDGGNVLT
TRBJ2-2 | TRBV5-1 | many | ASSPTWGKNTGELF
TRBJ2-1 | TRBV20-1 | . | SAREASFPYNEQF
TRBJ1-2 | TRBV10-3 | . | AISGGVYGYT
TRBJ2-7 | TRBV20-1 | . | SAYPGTGTYEQY
TRBJ1-4 | TRBV4-1 | few | ASSLKGLTATNEKLF
TRBJ2-3 | TRBV3-1 | few | ASSQQGWGNTDTQY
TRBJ2-7 | TRBV7-3 | few | ASSLDGIGEQY
TRBJ2-2 | TRBV10-3 | many | ATLRDRGSTGELF
TRBJ2-1 | TRBV18 | . | ASSIDSYNEQF
TRBJ2-1 | TRBV7-2 | . | ASSLALGGQGTYNEQF
TRBJ2-2 | TRBV7-7 | many | ASSLRDANTGELF
TRBJ1-5 | TRBV28 | few | ASSVTALKH
TRBJ2-2 | TRBV5-6 | many | ASSLLVAGELF
TRBJ2-2 | TRBV6-4 | few | ASAEREEGTGELF
TRBJ2-1 | TRBV6-1 | few | ASSRGTSDNEQF
TRBJ1-6 | TRBV7-9 | few | ASSSHGNNSPLH
TRBJ1-2 | TRBV20-1 | many | SGSDGYGYT
TRBJ2-1 | TRBV6-1 | few | ASNPTSGSTDEQF
TRBJ2-1 | TRBV20-1 | many | SVTSGGAYEQF
TRBJ2-1 | TRBV3-1 | few | ASSQEGGLHRAAQF
TRBJ2-1 | TRBV6-1 | many | ASSGGTNSRDEQF
TRBJ1-1 | TRBV5-1 | few | ASSSDRGGEAF
TRBJ2-7 | TRBV4-1 | few | ASSQASIRTGTYEQY
TRBJ2-5 | TRBV20-1 | few | SSQAGQETQY
TRBJ2-3 | TRBV15 | . | ATSSKRDGGDTQY
TRBJ2-2 | TRBV14 | few | ASSERGIGELF